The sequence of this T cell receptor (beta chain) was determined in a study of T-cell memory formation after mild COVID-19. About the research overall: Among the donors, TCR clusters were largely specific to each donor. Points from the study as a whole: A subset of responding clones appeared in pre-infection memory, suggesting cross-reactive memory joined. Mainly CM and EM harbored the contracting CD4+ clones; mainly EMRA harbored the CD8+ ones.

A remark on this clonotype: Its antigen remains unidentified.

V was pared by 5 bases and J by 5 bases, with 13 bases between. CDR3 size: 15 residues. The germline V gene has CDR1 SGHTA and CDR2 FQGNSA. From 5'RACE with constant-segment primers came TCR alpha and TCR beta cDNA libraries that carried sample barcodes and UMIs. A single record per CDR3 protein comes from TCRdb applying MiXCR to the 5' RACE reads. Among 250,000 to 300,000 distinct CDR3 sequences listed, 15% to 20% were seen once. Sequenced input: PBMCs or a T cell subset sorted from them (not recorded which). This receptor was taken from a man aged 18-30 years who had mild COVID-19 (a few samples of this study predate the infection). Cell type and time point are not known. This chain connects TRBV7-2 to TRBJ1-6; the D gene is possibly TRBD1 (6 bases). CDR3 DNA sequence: TGTGCCAGCAGCCCCCACACAGGGAATAATTCACCCCTCCACTTT. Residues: CASSPHTGNNSPLHF.